A single sample gave rise to the 13 T cell receptor beta chains below, sequenced in a study of T-cell memory formation after mild COVID-19. TCRdb analysed the 5' RACE reads with MiXCR anew, one entry per CDR3 protein. The data hold hundreds of thousands of distinct CDR3 sequences, with about a sixth observed a single time. The sample consisted of PBMCs or a T cell subset sorted from them (not recorded which). These receptors all stem from a man younger than 30 who had mild COVID-19 (a few samples of this study predate the infection). Cell type and time point are not known.

In its sample, this clonotype was seen a few times. The V gene is TRBV6-5, the J gene TRBJ2-1; 8 bases are shared with TRBD1. Germline CDR1 reads MNHEY; CDR2 reads SVGAGI. V was clipped by 6 bases and J by 9 bases; unmatched bases: 13. The CDR3 covers 15 residues. Here the CDR3 DNA reads TGTGCCAGCAGGCCTGGGACAGGCGAACGGGTTGAGCAGTTCTTC. Translation gives CASRPGTGERVEQFF.

The gene calls are TRBV25-1 and TRBJ1-4; D remains ambiguous. Germline CDR1 and CDR2: MGHDK and SYGVNS. The V end was cut by 3 bases, the J end by 8 bases, with 13 bases between. The CDR3 has 14 residues. CDR3 sequence reads: CASSDNVGREKLFF. CDR3 sequence (DNA): TGTGCCAGCAGTGATAACGTCGGACGCGAAAAACTGTTTTTT.

This clonotype was seen more than once but under ten times. The chain uses TRBV6-1 and TRBJ2-3; the D gene is possibly TRBD2 (5 bases). This CDR3 has 17 amino acids. The V gene lost 6 bases and the J gene lost 4 bases, with 23 bases spanning the gap. The germline V gene has CDR1 MNHNS and CDR2 SASEGT. Here the CDR3 DNA reads TGTGCCAGCAGCCTACGCGGACGAGCGGAAATTCCAGATACGCAGTATTTT. Amino acids: CASSLRGRAEIPDTQYF.

This chain connects TRBV7-9 to TRBJ1-2, with 12 bases identical to TRBD1. The CDR3 spans 15 residues. Trimming at V came to 4 bases and at J to 3 bases, leaving 3 bases not matched to a gene. Germline V lookup: CDR1 SEHNR, CDR2 FQNEAQ (reference sequence). CDR3 DNA sequence: TGTGCCAGCAGCTCAGGGACAGGGGGCGACTATGGCTACACCTTC. Protein sequence: CASSSGTGGDYGYTF.

This clonotype turned up a few times. The rearrangement links TRBV12-3 or TRBV12-4 to TRBJ2-3; a possible D gene is TRBD1 (6 bases). The CDR3 spans 16 residues. Trimming left V 6 bases short and J 2 bases short, with 18 bases between. CDR3 in amino acids: CASSKYDRSYTDTQYF. The CDR3 coding sequence is TGTGCCAGCAGCAAATACGACAGGAGCTACACAGATACGCAGTATTTT.

CDR3 nucleotide sequence: TGCGCCAGCAGCCAATCACTGGGGCTAGCGGGGGCCCCGAACACCGGGGAGCTGTTTTTT. Translating it yields CASSQSLGLAGAPNTGELFF. The chain is built from TRBV4-3 and TRBJ2-2; 10 bases fit TRBD2. Trimming at V came to 2 bases and at J to 0 bases, leaving 12 bases not matched to a gene. Per the germline V gene, CDR1 is LGHNA and CDR2 is YSLEER. This CDR3 is built from 20 residues.

This clonotype was observed a single time. The V gene is TRBV12-3 or TRBV12-4, the J gene TRBJ1-4; D unresolved. V was cut by 5 bases and J by 5 bases, with 12 bases left in between. This CDR3 is built from 14 residues. The CDR3: CASSVGELNEKLFF. The CDR3 DNA reads as TGTGCCAGCAGTGTCGGGGAGCTAAATGAAAAACTGTTTTTT.

The V and J genes are TRBV28 and TRBJ2-1; possible D gene TRBD2, 5 bases. Germline assignment: CDR1 MDHEN and CDR2 SYDVKM. V was clipped by 1 base and J by 4 bases, with 8 bases between them. The CDR3 contains 14 residues. CDR3 in amino acids: CASSLSRGYNEQFF. In nucleotides, the CDR3 is TGTGCCAGCAGTTTATCTCGGGGTTACAATGAGCAGTTCTTC.

This clonotype was counted at least ten times. The chain employs TRBV7-3 and TRBJ1-5, with D unresolved. This CDR3 has 13 amino acids. Germline loops: CDR1 SGHTA, CDR2 FQGTGA. The V gene lost 8 bases and the J gene lost 4 bases, with 12 bases spanning the gap. DNA for the CDR3: TGTGCCAGCTCGAAGGAGGTAAATCAGCCCCAGCATTTT. It translates to CASSKEVNQPQHF.

This rearrangement joins TRBV2 to TRBJ1-5; D remains ambiguous. The CDR3 extends over 14 amino acids. V was clipped by 3 bases and J by 9 bases, with 15 bases between them. Germline CDR1 SNHLY, CDR2 FYNNEI. The CDR3 DNA is TGTGCCAGCAGTGAGCGTCAAATGCTAGGGCCCCAGCATTTT. Translation gives CASSERQMLGPQHF.

This clonotype showed up just a few times. The rearrangement links TRBV12-3 or TRBV12-4 to TRBJ2-7, with 12 bases identical to TRBD2. V was pared by 4 bases and J by 7 bases, with 5 bases of the junction left unmatched. CDR3 size: 14 residues. The CDR3 region is CASSSSGGAGEQYV. CDR3 coding DNA: TGTGCCAGCAGTTCTAGCGGGGGGGCCGGTGAGCAGTACGTC.

This clonotype was recorded a few times. The chain carries TRBV30 and TRBJ1-1; 7 bases align to TRBD1. The CDR3 has 16 residues. The V gene's germline CDR1 is GTSNPN and CDR2 SVGIG (reference sequence). The V segment lost 5 bases and the J segment 3 bases; nucleotides outside the gene matches: 15. CDR3 residues: CAWGRRGPRKYTEAFF. In nucleotides, the CDR3 is TGTGCCTGGGGTAGGAGGGGGCCGAGAAAATACACTGAAGCTTTCTTT.

The chain couples TRBV7-8 to TRBJ1-1; D not certain. Trimming shortened V by 3 bases and J by 11 bases, and 10 bases separated the two germline ends. Germline V gene sequence: CDR1 SGHVS, CDR2 FQNEAQ. CDR3 size: 11 residues. CDR3 region: CASSFGQRAFF. The CDR3 DNA follows: TGTGCCAGCAGCTTCGGGCAGAGGGCTTTCTTT.